This T cell receptor beta chain was obtained from a study of blood T cells in healthy people across ages. The individuals who served as donors were healthy Caucasians living in Russia, aged about 6 to 100. Ten milliliters of peripheral blood were drawn from each donor into EDTA-treated tubes. Per sample, a minimum of 6 million PBMCs were isolated. The CDR3 is 10 residues long. The germline V gene has CDR1 DFQATT and CDR2 SNEGSKA (reference sequence). Trimming took 7 bases from V and 8 from J, leaving 9 bases between them. Alongside a J-beta primer mix, a sample-barcoded 5' primer served in a second PCR lasting about 7 to 12 cycles. One entry per CDR3 protein, called by TCRdb with MiXCR from the 5' RACE reads. The data contain 1 million or so distinct CDR3 sequences, around 25% of them singletons. This sample was also put to use in a study of T cells of mothers and their children. That source reports: Thymic selection shapes TCR recombination output similarly in related and unrelated pairs.

The receptor was derived from a girl aged 2-10 years in good health. The sample comprised blood. The J gene is TRBJ2-1, the V gene TRBV20-1; D may correspond to TRBD1 or TRBD2 (5 bases each). DNA of the CDR3: TGCAGTGGACTGGGGGATGAGCAGTTCTTC. It is translated as CSGLGDEQFF.